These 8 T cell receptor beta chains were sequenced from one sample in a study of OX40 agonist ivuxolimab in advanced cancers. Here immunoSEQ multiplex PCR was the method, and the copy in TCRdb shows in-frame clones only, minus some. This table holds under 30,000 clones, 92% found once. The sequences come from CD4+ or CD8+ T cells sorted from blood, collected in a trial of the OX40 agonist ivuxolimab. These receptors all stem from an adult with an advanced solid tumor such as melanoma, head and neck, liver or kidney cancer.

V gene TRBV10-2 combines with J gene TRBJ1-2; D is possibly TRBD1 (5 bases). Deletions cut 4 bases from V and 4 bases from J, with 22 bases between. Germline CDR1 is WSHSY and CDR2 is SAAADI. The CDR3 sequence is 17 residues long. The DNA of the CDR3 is TGCGCCAGCAGTGTCGGGACGGCCGCAACCTTCCTCTATGGCTACACCTTC. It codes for CASSVGTAATFLYGYTF.

CDR3 region: CASSFMTGSGNTIYF. The CDR3 bases are TGTGCCAGCAGCTTTATGACAGGCTCTGGAAACACCATATATTTT. The chain recombines TRBV5-6 with TRBJ1-3; possibly TRBD1 for D (6 bases). The germline CDR1 and CDR2 sequences are SGHDT and YYEEEE. The CDR3 totals 15 residues. V was cut by 2 bases and J by 0 bases, with 9 bases left in between.

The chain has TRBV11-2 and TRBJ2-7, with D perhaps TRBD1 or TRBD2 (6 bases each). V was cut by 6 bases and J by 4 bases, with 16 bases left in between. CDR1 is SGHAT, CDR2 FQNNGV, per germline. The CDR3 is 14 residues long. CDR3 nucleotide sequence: TGTGCCAGCAGGCTAGGGGGAGGTCAATACGAGCAGTACTTC. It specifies CASRLGGGQYEQYF.

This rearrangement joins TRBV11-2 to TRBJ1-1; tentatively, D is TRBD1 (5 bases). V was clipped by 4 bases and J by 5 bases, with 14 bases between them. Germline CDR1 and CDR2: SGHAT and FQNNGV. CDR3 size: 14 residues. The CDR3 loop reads CASSSQGSGTEAFF. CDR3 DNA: TGTGCCAGCAGCTCCCAGGGATCCGGGACTGAAGCTTTCTTT.

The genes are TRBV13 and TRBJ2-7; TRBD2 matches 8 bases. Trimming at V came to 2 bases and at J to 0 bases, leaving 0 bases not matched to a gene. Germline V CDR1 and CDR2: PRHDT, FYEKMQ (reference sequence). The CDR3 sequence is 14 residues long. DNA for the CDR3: TGTGCCAGCAGCTTAAGCGGGAGCTCCTACGAGCAGTACTTC. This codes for CASSLSGSSYEQYF.

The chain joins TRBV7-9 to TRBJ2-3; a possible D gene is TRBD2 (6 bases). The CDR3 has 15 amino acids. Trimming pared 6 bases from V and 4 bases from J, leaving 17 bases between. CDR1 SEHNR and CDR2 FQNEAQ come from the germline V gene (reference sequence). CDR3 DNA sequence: TGTGCCAGCAGTTCTCTAGCGACTGGGGCAGATACGCAGTATTTT. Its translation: CASSSLATGADTQYF.

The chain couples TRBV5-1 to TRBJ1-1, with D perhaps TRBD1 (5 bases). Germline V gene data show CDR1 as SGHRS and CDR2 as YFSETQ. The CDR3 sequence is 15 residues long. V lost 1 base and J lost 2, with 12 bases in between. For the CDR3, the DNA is TGCGCCAGCAGCTTGCGGGGGGGTCCCAACACTGAAGCTTTCTTT. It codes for CASSLRGGPNTEAFF.

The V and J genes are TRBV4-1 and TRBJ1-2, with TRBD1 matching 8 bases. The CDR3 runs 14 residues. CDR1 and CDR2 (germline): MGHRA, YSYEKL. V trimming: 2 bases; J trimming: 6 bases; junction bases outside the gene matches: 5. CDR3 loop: CASSQLQGGDGYTF. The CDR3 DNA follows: TGCGCCAGCAGCCAACTACAGGGGGGCGATGGCTACACCTTC.